This T cell receptor beta chain originates from a study of OX40 agonist ivuxolimab in advanced cancers. Findings of the study overall: At 0.1-3.0 mg/kg, partial responders had clonal expansion among the lowest observed.

As for this clone: Antigen unknown.

Trimming shortened V by 5 bases and J by 2 bases, and 16 bases separated the two germline ends. The CDR3 loop spans 15 amino acids. CDR1 and CDR2 from the germline V gene are LNHDA and SQIVND (reference sequence). Profiled with immunoSEQ multiplex PCR; TCRdb holds only in-frame clones, not every one. The table records over 75,000 clones, around 88% of them present only once. This material consisted of CD4+ or CD8+ T cells sorted from blood, taken in a trial of the OX40 agonist ivuxolimab. V usage is TRBV19 and J usage is TRBJ2-7; perhaps TRBD1 as D (5 bases). The receptor comes from an adult with an advanced solid tumor such as melanoma, head and neck, liver or kidney cancer. The CDR3: CASSYKQAEAYEQYF. In DNA form, the CDR3 reads TGTGCCAGTAGTTATAAACAGGCGGAAGCCTACGAGCAGTACTTC.